A selection of T cell receptor beta chains follows, all from one sample in a study of cytomegalovirus exposure and HLA in healthy donors. Here immunoSEQ multiplex PCR was the method, and the copy in TCRdb shows in-frame clones only, minus some. Here the sample spans 120,000 or so clones, under 12% being singletons. The material sequenced was PBMCs. These TCRs come from a woman aged 18-35 years in good health and CMV-seropositive. Each CDR3 is given with its conserved first and last residue. D genes are given only for firm matches. Part of the rows lack a size; the others show once, few, many or a class for expanded clones.

DNA	CDR3	size	V	D	length	J
TGTGCCAGCAGCTTAGCGTTAGGAGGATCGGAGGCCCAGTACTTC	CASSLALGGSEAQYF	-	TRBV7-9	-	15	TRBJ2-5
TGTGCCACAATCACTGTGAGCTCCTACAATGAGCAGTTCTTC	CATITVSSYNEQFF	-	TRBV2	-	14	TRBJ2-1
TGCGCCAGCAGCTTGGTAGTAGCGGGAGTCAATGAGCAGTTCTTC	CASSLVVAGVNEQFF	-	TRBV5-1	TRBD2	15	TRBJ2-1
TGTGCCAGCAGCCAAGGCCCAGATACAGATACGCAGTATTTT	CASSQGPDTDTQYF	few	TRBV4-2	-	14	TRBJ2-3
TGTGCCAGCAGCTTAGCCCGGACTAGCGGGAGGTTGGATCAAGAGACCCAGTACTTC	CASSLARTSGRLDQETQYF	-	TRBV11-3	TRBD2	19	TRBJ2-5
TGTGCCAGCAGTGAAACAGGGGGCATCACTGAAGCTTTCTTT	CASSETGGITEAFF	few	TRBV6-4	TRBD1	14	TRBJ1-1
TGTGCCAGCAGCTTAGGGAAACAGGCCCAGTACTTC	CASSLGKQAQYF	few	TRBV7-9	-	12	TRBJ2-7
TGTGCCAGCAGCCAGGACCGACTAGCGGGTGGTGCGCAGTATTTT	CASSQDRLAGGAQYF	few	TRBV11-3	TRBD2	15	TRBJ2-3
TGTGCCAGCAGTCGACAGGGGGCTCCTCAGCCCCAGCATTTT	CASSRQGAPQPQHF	few	TRBV27	TRBD1	14	TRBJ1-5
TGTGCCAGCGCAGATAACACCGGGGAGCTGTTTTTT	CASADNTGELFF	-	TRBV7-9	-	12	TRBJ2-2
TGTGCCAGCATCTCCCCGGAAGCTTTCTTT	CASISPEAFF	few	TRBV7-2	-	10	TRBJ1-1
TGTGCCAGCAGGCCCGGGACTAGCGGTACCTACGAGCAGTACTTC	CASRPGTSGTYEQYF	-	TRBV5-4	TRBD2	15	TRBJ2-7
TGTGCCAGCAGTGCCCTACGCTATGGGAACACTGAAGCTTTCTTT	CASSALRYGNTEAFF	few	TRBV6-1	-	15	TRBJ1-1
TGTGCCAGCAGTTTAGGGACTAGCGGATTGAACATTCAGTACTTC	CASSLGTSGLNIQYF	few	TRBV27	TRBD2	15	TRBJ2-4
TGTGCCAGCAGCGGACAGGGAGGGTTGTACGAGCAGTACTTC	CASSGQGGLYEQYF	few	TRBV27	-	14	TRBJ2-7
TGTGCCAGCAGCCCCCGGACAGGGGGGAACACCGGGGAGCTGTTTTTT	CASSPRTGGNTGELFF	-	TRBV9	TRBD1	16	TRBJ2-2
TGTGCCAGCAGACCAACTAGGTCCTACAATGAGCAGTTCTTC	CASRPTRSYNEQFF	-	TRBV6-1	-	14	TRBJ2-1
TGTGCCGGGGCAAGGGGCGGGGCCAACGTCCTGACTTTC	CAGARGGANVLTF	-	TRBV30	-	13	TRBJ2-6
TGTGCCAGCAGTTTTGGGACAGGGAGCTACGAGCAGTACTTC	CASSFGTGSYEQYF	-	TRBV27	TRBD1	14	TRBJ2-7
TGTGCCAGCAGCTTAGGACTAGCGGGAGGGGAGACCCAGTACTTC	CASSLGLAGGETQYF	-	TRBV7-3	TRBD2	15	TRBJ2-5
TGCGCCAGCAGCTTGATTCAGGGACTAGCGGGCACGGGAGGGGCCAACGTCCTGACTTTC	CASSLIQGLAGTGGANVLTF	few	TRBV5-1	TRBD2	20	TRBJ2-6
TGTGCCAGCAGGGGACTAGCGGGAACCAAAAGGGGAAACTACGAGCAGTACTTC	CASRGLAGTKRGNYEQYF	-	TRBV25-1	TRBD2	18	TRBJ2-7
TGTGCCAGCAGTGACCCAGGTGGCTATGGCTACACCTTC	CASSDPGGYGYTF	few	TRBV6-1	-	13	TRBJ1-2
TGCGCCAGCAGTGAGGGGACAGCAGATTACGAGCAGTACTTC	CASSEGTADYEQYF	-	TRBV10-2	TRBD1	14	TRBJ2-7
TGTGCCAGCAGCTTAGTGGGACAGAACACTGAAGCTTTCTTT	CASSLVGQNTEAFF	few	TRBV11-1	-	14	TRBJ1-1
TGTGCCAGCAGTGAGGGAGAACGCCATGAGCAGTTCTTC	CASSEGERHEQFF	-	TRBV6-4	-	13	TRBJ2-1
TGTGCCATCAGCGAAGGGGGAATCGCTGAAGCTTTCTTT	CAISEGGIAEAFF	-	TRBV10-3	-	13	TRBJ1-1
TGCGCCAGCAGCTCCCCGGGACAGGGGGTTTACGAGCAGTACTTC	CASSSPGQGVYEQYF	-	TRBV5-1	TRBD1	15	TRBJ2-7
TGTGCCAGCTCACCACTGGGGGACAGCGGGGGCTACACCTTC	CASSPLGDSGGYTF	-	TRBV18	TRBD1	14	TRBJ1-2
TGTGCCAGTAGTATGACTAGCGGGAGCAATGAGCAGTTCTTC	CASSMTSGSNEQFF	-	TRBV19	TRBD2	14	TRBJ2-1
TGCGCCAGCAGAGGACAGAATAATGAAAAACTGTTTTTT	CASRGQNNEKLFF	-	TRBV4-1	-	13	TRBJ1-4
TGTGCCTGGACTAAGGACACTAATCAGCCCCAGCATTTT	CAWTKDTNQPQHF	-	TRBV30	-	13	TRBJ1-5
TGCGCCAGCAGCTTGCTTGGGACAGCGATCTACGAGCAGTACTTC	CASSLLGTAIYEQYF	few	TRBV5-1	TRBD1	15	TRBJ2-7
TGTGCCAGCAGCATTCAGACAGGCAACACTGAAGCTTTCTTT	CASSIQTGNTEAFF	-	TRBV11-2	-	14	TRBJ1-1